The T cell receptor (beta chain) described here comes from a study of vaccination and CD4 T cells after COVID-19. Study overall: Overlapping spike peptides of SARS-CoV-2, HCoV-NL63, HCoV-OC43 and HCoV-229E were used, and cells were stimulated with them.

Sequence data for DNA of cultured CD4+ T cells were generated by the Oncomine TCR Beta short-read assay. Investigators obtained genomic DNA by extraction from cultured CD4+ T cells. TCRdb independently ran MiXCR on the PCR reads; one entry per CDR3 protein. The repertoire holds roughly 24,000 distinct CDR3 sequences, with 40% to 50% as singletons. The treatment denotes: approximately 11-day PBMC culture with coronavirus spike peptide pools or control peptides (ViraFEST assay). Under the ViraFEST approach, antigen-specific T cells were expanded with peptide pools and TCRs subsequently sequenced. Around 2 million PBMCs per well were cultured with 9 to 10 IU/ml IL-2 and 7.5 to 10 ug/ml peptide pools. As for this clonotype: Its antigen remains unidentified.

Sequencing was performed on CD4+ T cells from blood, cultured in vitro. This clonotype was sampled from a human donor who had recovered from COVID-19.

The CDR3 DNA sequence: TGTGCCAGCAGTTACTCGTTGGGGACAGGGGGTATGAATAGCAATCAGCCCCAGCATTTT. This sequence encodes CASSYSLGTGGMNSNQPQHF. The chain uses TRBV6-2 or TRBV6-3 and TRBJ1-5; TRBD1 agrees at 11 bases. This CDR3 is 20 amino acids long. The V segment lost 0 bases and the J segment 0 bases; nucleotides outside the gene matches: 10. CDR1 and CDR2 (germline): MNHEY, SVGEGT.